This is a list of T cell receptor beta chains from one sample in a study of molecular identifiers for immune sequencing clone quantification. TCRdb reprocessed the PCR reads with MiXCR, giving one entry per CDR3 protein. The sample holds just under 650,000 distinct CDR3 sequences, about 20% seen once. Sequencing used naive CD8+ T cells from blood, with Jurkat cell RNA spiked in. The receptors shown here come from a human donor in good health. Some libraries in this study had Jurkat cell RNA spiked in. The CDR3 runs from the conserved cysteine through the conserved F or W. The D gene is left open where the match is weak.

D,V,J,CDR3
NA,TRBV30,TRBJ1-1,CAWSVGVLNTEAFF
TRBD2,TRBV12-3/TRBV12-4,TRBJ2-1,CASNLAGGPNEQFF
NA,TRBV4-3,TRBJ1-1,CASSQDPTRNSEAFF
TRBD1,TRBV5-1,TRBJ2-3,CASSGGTGYTDTQYF
TRBD2,TRBV7-6,TRBJ2-1,CASSLTTSGSTRGEQFF
NA,TRBV11-2,TRBJ2-1,CASQVLGSSYNEQFF
NA,TRBV19,TRBJ2-1,CASSIVGDGAINEGQFF
TRBD1,TRBV11-2,TRBJ1-6,CASSFRTGNSPLHF
NA,TRBV27,TRBJ2-2,CASSLFGYTGELFF
TRBD2,TRBV24-1,TRBJ2-3,CATSALAGDTQCF
NA,TRBV19,TRBJ1-2,CASTQYVGHGYTF
TRBD1,TRBV28,TRBJ2-4,CASSFRGFAKNIQYF
TRBD2,TRBV5-4,TRBJ2-3,CASSLVGLAGLTDTQYF
TRBD2,TRBV2,TRBJ2-1,CASSRPAPRLGRGGRNEQFF
NA,TRBV27,TRBJ2-7,CASSLSPGLGVEQYF
NA,TRBV2,TRBJ1-5,CASSEGWPGNQPQHF
NA,TRBV7-9,TRBJ1-1,CASSLEIGRVTEAFF
TRBD2,TRBV19,TRBJ2-2,CASVGGANTGELFF
NA,TRBV12-5,TRBJ2-7,CASGSPGETYEQYF
NA,TRBV7-9,TRBJ1-5,CASSLVAEPQHF
TRBD2,TRBV27,TRBJ2-3,CASSGLAGVTTDTQYF
NA,TRBV27,TRBJ2-7,CASSYTGSSSYEQYF
NA,TRBV9,TRBJ1-6,CASSVDGGGSPLHF
NA,TRBV5-5,TRBJ2-5,CASSPGGFGETQYF
TRBD2,TRBV13,TRBJ2-3,CASSPTTLVAGYTDTQYF
NA,TRBV12-3/TRBV12-4,TRBJ1-1,CASSRDGVNTEAFF
NA,TRBV6-5,TRBJ1-2,CASSYVAGASNYGYTF
NA,TRBV29-1,TRBJ2-3,CSVEDVGPSTDTQYF
TRBD1,TRBV28,TRBJ2-7,CASIPGTGASYEQYF